The next 5 T cell receptor beta chains were all read from a single sample in a study of T cell clonality in common variable immunodeficiency. Using immunoSEQ multiplex PCR, the repertoire was profiled, and TCRdb retains in-frame clones only, with some absent. The sample presents some 33,000 clones, none singletons. The material sequenced was peripheral blood mononuclear cells. All receptors derive from a person aged 18 to 69 in good health.

This clone was picked up many times. The read is 3 residues too short to cover the CDR3 end, so that end is filled in from the germline J gene. The chain is built from TRBV20-1 and TRBJ2-3; 9 positions agree with TRBD1. V was pared by 3 bases and J by 3 bases, with 4 bases of the junction left unmatched. Looked up from germline, CDR1 is DFQATT and CDR2 is SNEGSKA (reference sequence). This CDR3 comprises 14 residues. The part of the CDR3 DNA that was read is TGCAGTGCTAGGGACAGGGGATGGACAGATACG. Encoded protein: CSARDRGWTDT. The entire CDR3 sequence reads CSARDRGWTDTQYF.

This clone was picked up many times. The CDR3 extends 3 residues past the end of the read, so its final part is completed from the germline J gene. The V and J genes are TRBV5-4 and TRBJ1-2; a weak D match, TRBD1 (6 bases). The germline gives CDR1 SGHNT, CDR2 YYREEE (reference sequence). The length of the CDR3 is 14 residues. The CDR3 protein is CASSPDSRTYDYTF. Incomplete CDR3 DNA: TGTGCCAGCAGCCCGGACAGCAGAACCTACGAC.

Of note for this clone: A far larger clone is just one base off, so this is likely a read error. CDR3 region: CRAAIQLAREETQYF. The CDR3 DNA, read in part, is TGCAGGGCCGCGATACAACTAGCGCGGGAAGAGACC. The J gene is TRBJ2-5, the V gene TRBV20-1; 7 positions agree with TRBD2. Read sequence stops 3 residues before the CDR3 end, and the germline J gene provides the missing end. This CDR3 has 15 amino acids. Per the germline V gene, CDR1 is DFQATT and CDR2 is SNEGSKA (reference sequence).

The table lists this clone with many counts. Read coverage stops 3 residues before the CDR3 terminus; the germline J gene supplies the remainder. The gene calls are TRBV2 and TRBJ2-3, with 8 bases fitting TRBD2. The CDR3 has 13 residues. Germline CDR1 SNHLY, CDR2 FYNNEI. Trimming at V came to 8 bases and at J to 3 bases, leaving 4 bases not matched to a gene. Incomplete CDR3 DNA: TGTGCCAGCTGCGGGGGGTGGACAGATACG. Its translation is CASCGGWTDT. The full-length CDR3 reads as CASCGGWTDTQYF.

This clone appeared many times. The missing CDR3 end, 3 residues past where the read stops, is filled in from the germline J gene. V usage is TRBV2 and J usage is TRBJ2-1; 9 bases agree with TRBD1. CDR1 SNHLY and CDR2 FYNNEI come from the germline V gene. The CDR3 covers 13 residues. V gave up 6 bases and J gave up 8 bases; unmatched junction bases: 5. CDR3 DNA, as far as it was read: TGTGCCAGCAGGGGACAGGGATTCGATGAG. It yields the protein CASRGQGFDE. The whole CDR3 region reads CASRGQGFDEQFF.